The next 6 T cell receptor beta chains were all read from a single sample in a study of cytomegalovirus exposure and HLA in healthy donors. PCR primers comprised 60 Vbeta and 13 Jbeta primers. The protocol was immunoSEQ multiplex PCR, while the TCRdb copy is restricted to in-frame clones and leaves out a portion. Of 150,000 to 180,000 clones in the sample, over 65% were seen once. The sequencing input was PBMCs. The receptors come from a man aged 25-40 years in good health and CMV-seronegative.

This chain connects TRBV15 to TRBJ1-6; no clear D. The germline V and J ends were trimmed by 1 base and 7 bases, with 5 bases remaining between them. Germline V CDR1 and CDR2: LNHNV, YYDKDF (reference sequence). The CDR3 extends over 13 amino acids. In nucleotides, the CDR3 is TGTGCCACCAGCAGAGGGCGGAATTCACCCCTCCACTTT. Translation gives CATSRGRNSPLHF.

The chain carries TRBV5-8 and TRBJ2-1, with TRBD1 identical over 7 bases. Germline assignment: CDR1 SGHTS and CDR2 YDEGEE. V was pared by 10 bases and J by 6 bases, with 7 bases of the junction left unmatched. This CDR3 has 12 amino acids. CDR3 nucleotides: TGTGCCGAAAGACAGGGAACCAATGAGCAGTTCTTC. It encodes CAERQGTNEQFF.

This clone was picked up a small number of times. This CDR3 is CASSGSSYNEQFF. The CDR3 DNA reads TGTGCCAGCAGCGGTAGCTCCTACAATGAGCAGTTCTTC. This chain connects TRBV7-2 to TRBJ2-1; D not resolved. This CDR3 has 13 residues. With 5 bases removed from V and 0 bases from J, the gap between germline ends came to 5 bases. CDR1 and CDR2 from the germline V gene are SGHTA and FQGNSA.

Here the CDR3 reads CASSATQGKRQAFF. DNA of the CDR3: TGTGCCAGCAGCGCCACCCAGGGAAAGCGCCAAGCTTTCTTT. The chain links TRBV13 to TRBJ1-1; D is perhaps TRBD1 (5 bases). Germline values: CDR1 PRHDT, CDR2 FYEKMQ (reference sequence). Trimming removed 5 bases at V and 9 bases at J, with 19 bases between. This CDR3 has 14 residues.

V usage is TRBV5-1 and J usage is TRBJ2-5; 13 nucleotides align to TRBD2. The CDR3 consists of 16 residues. Germline trimming cut 4 bases from V and 5 bases from J; bases unmatched to any gene: 8. CDR1 and CDR2 (germline): SGHRS, YFSETQ. CDR3 DNA sequence: TGCGCCAGCAGCCCTGTGACTAGCGGGGGGTCTGAGACCCAGTACTTC. Translation gives CASSPVTSGGSETQYF.

This rearrangement joins TRBV27 to TRBJ1-5; 8 bases line up with TRBD1. CDR1 and CDR2 from the germline V gene are MNHEY and SMNVEV (reference sequence). The CDR3 runs 15 residues. The V gene end was trimmed by 2 bases and the J gene end by 3 bases; junction bases not matched to a gene: 3. CDR3 sequence reads: CASSLTTGANQPQHF. DNA of the CDR3: TGTGCCAGCAGTTTAACGACAGGGGCCAATCAGCCCCAGCATTTT.